This T cell receptor (beta chain) emerged from a study of identifying expanded T cells in peripheral blood. TCRdb's table, derived via immunoSEQ multiplex PCR, lists solely in-frame clones and lacks some. The profile shows 83,000 or so clones, about 88% of them singletons. This CDR3 comprises 16 residues. Germline V gene sequence: CDR1 SGHTA, CDR2 FQGNSA. The ends lost 5 bases at V and 7 bases at J; junction bases unmatched: 13. Study-wide results and limits: Over approximately two and four weeks, about 15 and 19 clones changed, versus roughly 1.1 between replicates.

With regard to this clone: Its antigen is as yet unknown.

During the collection period, no donor immune events like infections were recorded. Sequenced input: blood. The origin of this receptor is a person aged 18-69 years in good health. The chain uses TRBV7-2 and TRBJ2-7, with 11 bases lining up with TRBD2. The CDR3 sequence is CASSRGAGTSGREQYF. The CDR3 coding sequence is TGTGCCAGCAGCAGAGGTGCCGGGACTAGCGGAAGGGAGCAGTACTTC.